One and the same sample provided the 16 T cell receptor beta chains below, sequenced in a study of cytomegalovirus exposure and HLA in healthy donors (dated by TCRdb to 2015 to 2018). The method behind the library was the immunoSEQ multiplex PCR assay. The multiplex PCR relied on a mix of 60 forward primers for TCR Vbeta segments and 13 reverse primers for TCR Jbeta segments. Drawn from immuneACCESS, this table holds only the in-frame rearrangements with V and J called that TCRdb kept. Clones are partly lost; checked studies trace under half to an unresolved V gene and leave the rest unexplained. The sample profile shows 50,000 or so clones; roughly four fifths of them were found once. The biggest ten clones account for roughly 2.3% of the sample. The sample was PBMCs. These TCRs come from a boy under 18 in good health and CMV-seropositive.

This clone was recorded only once. The CDR3 DNA reads as TGTGCCACCAGCAGAGATACCGGGGGAGCTAACTATGGCTACACCTTC. Translating it yields CATSRDTGGANYGYTF. V usage is TRBV15 and J usage is TRBJ1-2; D may be TRBD1 (5 bases). Germline V lookup: CDR1 LNHNV, CDR2 YYDKDF (reference sequence). V lost 0 bases to trimming and J lost 0 bases, with 11 bases between them. The CDR3 is 16 amino acids.

This sequence joins TRBV7-8 and TRBJ1-6; 12 bases are shared with TRBD1. CDR1 is SGHVS and CDR2 is FQNEAQ in the germline V gene. The CDR3 is 15 residues long. Trimming cost V 5 bases and J 12 bases; bases outside gene matches: 8. CDR3 in DNA: TGTGCCAGCAGCCCAGGGACAGGGGGCGGGCTACCCCTCCACTTT. Protein sequence: CASSPGTGGGLPLHF.

The genes are TRBV9 and TRBJ2-1; D may be TRBD1 (6 bases). From germline, CDR1 is SGDLS and CDR2 YYNGEE. V was shortened by 4 bases and J by 3 bases, with 11 bases between the two germline ends. The CDR3 loop spans 14 amino acids. The CDR3 coding sequence is TGTGCCAGCAGCACAGGACAGAACTACAATGAGCAGTTCTTC. It specifies CASSTGQNYNEQFF.

This chain connects TRBV9 to TRBJ1-2; D gene ambiguous. Trimming shortened V by 0 bases and J by 4 bases, and 10 bases separated the two germline ends. The CDR3 is made up of 14 amino acids. Germline V gene sequence: CDR1 SGDLS, CDR2 YYNGEE. Here the CDR3 reads CASSVGSHGYGYTF. The CDR3 bases are TGTGCCAGCAGCGTAGGCAGTCATGGCTATGGCTACACCTTC.

About this clone itself: The sample has other DNA sequences that encode this CDR3 too. The rearrangement joins TRBV5-1 to TRBJ2-5, with a weak D call TRBD1 (5 bases). From germline, CDR1 is SGHRS and CDR2 YFSETQ. The ends were cut back, 5 bases at V and 2 bases at J, with 7 bases in the middle. The length of the CDR3 is 12 residues. The CDR3 loop reads CASRQDQETQYF. The CDR3 bases are TGCGCCAGCAGACAGGATCAAGAGACCCAGTACTTC.

The chain combines TRBV15 with TRBJ1-2; maybe TRBD1 (5 bases). CDR1 LNHNV and CDR2 YYDKDF come from the germline V gene (reference sequence). The CDR3 consists of 18 residues. Between the trimmed V and J ends, which lost 5 bases and 2 bases, there was a span of 24 bases. The CDR3 region has the DNA TGTGCCACCAGCCCACAGCAACAGGCAGGCGGGGTGAACTATGGCTACACCTTC. This translates into CATSPQQQAGGVNYGYTF.

V is TRBV6-5 and J is TRBJ1-1, with D perhaps TRBD1 (6 bases). CDR1 is MNHEY, CDR2 SVGAGI, per germline. V dropped 10 bases and J dropped 0 bases, with 15 bases sitting between them. The CDR3 totals 14 residues. The CDR3 region has the DNA TGTGCCACACAGGGTCTAGCCATGAACACTGAAGCTTTCTTT. It is translated as CATQGLAMNTEAFF.

The chain recombines TRBV9 with TRBJ2-1; the match to TRBD2 covers 10 bases. CDR3 length equals 16 residues. The V gene end was trimmed by 3 bases and the J gene end by 4 bases; junction bases not matched to a gene: 7. Looked up from germline, CDR1 is SGDLS and CDR2 is YYNGEE. The CDR3: CASSAPLAGGYNEQFF. The CDR3 region has the DNA TGTGCCAGCAGCGCCCCCTTAGCGGGGGGTTACAATGAGCAGTTCTTC.

V usage is TRBV29-1 and J usage is TRBJ1-1; 7 nucleotides agree with TRBD1. The CDR3 spans 11 residues. Trimming cost V 7 bases and J 8 bases; bases outside gene matches: 7. Germline lookup yields CDR1 SQVTM and CDR2 ANQGSEA. CDR3 DNA: TGCAGCGCTTACAGGGGCGCCGAAGCTTTCTTT. Protein: CSAYRGAEAFF.

The genes are TRBV7-3 and TRBJ1-6; TRBD1 aligns across 8 bases. The V and J ends lost 10 bases and 11 bases, in that order; junction bases with no gene match: 16. The CDR3 has 15 residues. CDR1 SGHTA and CDR2 FQGTGA come from the germline V gene. In nucleotides, the CDR3 is TGTGCCAACTCAGCGCCCGGACAGGGAGGACCACCCCTCCACTTT. Translation gives CANSAPGQGGPPLHF.

This clone was detected a few times. CDR3 sequence reads: CASSLPGDYGYTF. For the CDR3, the DNA is TGTGCCAGCAGCTTGCCAGGGGACTATGGCTACACCTTC. The chain recombines TRBV5-4 with TRBJ1-2, with a tentative D call TRBD1 (6 bases). The V and J ends lost 1 base and 3 bases respectively, with 7 bases between them. The CDR3 contains 13 residues. Per germline, CDR1 SGHNT and CDR2 YYREEE (reference sequence). Full variable domain (remainder filled in from reference TRBV5-4 and TRBJ1-2): ETGVTQSPTHLIKTRGQQVTLRCSSQSGHNTVSWYQQALGQGPQFIFQYYREEENGRGNFPPRFSGLQFPNYSSELNVNALELDDSALYLCASSLPGDYGYTFGSGTRLTVV.

This clone is medium-sized within its sample. The rearrangement joins TRBV4-1 to TRBJ1-4; D call uncertain. There are 14 residues in the CDR3. V lost 4 bases and J 0 bases, leaving 6 bases between the germline ends. From germline, CDR1 is MGHRA and CDR2 YSYEKL. The CDR3 sequence: CASSLGATNEKLFF. DNA of the CDR3: TGCGCCAGCAGCCTAGGAGCAACTAATGAAAAACTGTTTTTT.

This clone came up once. The chain uses TRBV18 and TRBJ1-5; TRBD1 agrees at 9 bases. Per the germline V gene, CDR1 is KGHSH and CDR2 is LQKENI. V gave up 3 bases and J gave up 0 bases; unmatched junction bases: 3. This CDR3 comprises 16 residues. The CDR3 sequence is CASSPDRGYSNQPQHF. CDR3 nucleotides: TGTGCCAGCTCACCGGACAGGGGATATAGCAATCAGCCCCAGCATTTT. The full variable domain, in which reference TRBV18 and TRBJ1-5 provide the parts outside the CDR3, is NAGVMQNPRHLVRRRGQEARLRCSPMKGHSHVYWYRQLPEEGLKFMVYLQKENIIDESGMPKERFSAEFPKEGPSILRIQQVVRGDSAAYFCASSPDRGYSNQPQHFGDGTRLSIL.

This clone occurred a few times. In DNA form, the CDR3 reads TGCGCCGCAAGCGGGAGGAATCAGCCCCAGCATTTT. Protein: CAASGRNQPQHF. The chain combines TRBV10-2 with TRBJ1-5; no clear D gene. Per the germline V gene, CDR1 is WSHSY and CDR2 is SAAADI. The ends were cut back, 11 bases at V and 4 bases at J, with 12 bases in the middle. There are 12 residues in the CDR3.

The V and J genes are TRBV12-5 and TRBJ2-2; tentatively, D is TRBD1 (5 bases). CDR3 size: 15 residues. Germline V gives CDR1 LGHNT, CDR2 FRNRAP. The V and J ends lost 2 bases and 6 bases respectively, with 13 bases between them. The CDR3 sequence is CASGLPGIAAGELFF. The CDR3 coding sequence is TGTGCTAGTGGTTTGCCAGGGATCGCCGCCGGGGAGCTGTTTTTT.

This rearrangement joins TRBV18 to TRBJ2-7; TRBD1 is a possible D gene (6 bases). The CDR3 totals 14 residues. The V and J ends lost 2 bases and 1 base respectively, with 9 bases between them. Per germline, CDR1 KGHSH and CDR2 LQKENI. CDR3 loop: CASSPIQGSYEQYF. CDR3 sequence (DNA): TGTGCCAGCTCACCAATTCAGGGGTCCTACGAGCAGTACTTC.